A single sample is the source of the 12 T cell receptor beta chains below, sequenced in a study of T cells in Graves' hyperthyroidism and ophthalmopathy. TCR beta CDR3 sequences were amplified from RNA transcripts. HTBI primers were the set used in a first-round RT-PCR of the TCR CDR3. TCRdb processed the multiplex PCR reads anew with MiXCR; each CDR3 protein has one entry. Of more than 550,000 distinct CDR3 sequences in the sample, 18% are singletons; the top ten hold 16%. Sequenced material: blood. These TCRs come from a woman aged 45-65 years with Graves' hyperthyroidism that later progressed to Graves' ophthalmopathy.

This clonotype was seen ten or more times. The rearrangement uses TRBV12-3 or TRBV12-4 and TRBJ1-1, with a weak D call TRBD1 (5 bases). The CDR3 contains 14 residues. The germline V and J ends were trimmed by 6 bases and 0 bases, with 11 bases remaining between them. CDR3 protein: CASRGTSLNTEAFF. CDR3 nucleotide sequence: TGTGCCAGCAGGGGGACGTCTTTGAACACTGAAGCTTTCTTT.

This clonotype has more than one count but fewer than ten. V and J are TRBV6-5 and TRBJ1-1; no firm D call. This CDR3 comprises 15 residues. Germline CDR1 and CDR2: MNHEY and SVGAGI. Trimming stripped 10 bases from V and 1 base from J, with 19 bases between. The CDR3 is CATKALTPANTEAFF. The DNA for the CDR3 is TGTGCCACCAAAGCCCTTACCCCAGCGAACACTGAAGCTTTCTTT.

This clonotype was observed a handful of times. V usage is TRBV7-9 and J usage is TRBJ2-2; D is possibly TRBD1 (6 bases). The CDR3 is 17 amino acids. The germline V gene encodes CDR1 SEHNR and CDR2 FQNEAQ (reference sequence). Trimming left V 10 bases short and J 3 bases short, with 24 bases between. The CDR3 coding sequence is TGTGCCACGACATACTCGGTCCGGACAGTCCACACCGGGGAGCTGTTTTTT. Protein product: CATTYSVRTVHTGELFF.

This clonotype has at least ten counts. J is TRBJ1-1 and V is TRBV5-1; D may be TRBD1 (6 bases). V was clipped by 1 base and J by 3 bases, with 13 bases between them. The germline V gene has CDR1 SGHRS and CDR2 YFSETQ. CDR3 size: 15 residues. CDR3 coding DNA: TGCGCCAGCAGCTTGCAGCTCCAGGGGCACACTGAAGCTTTCTTT. Its translation: CASSLQLQGHTEAFF.

V usage is TRBV20-1 and J usage is TRBJ1-4; D is possibly TRBD1 (6 bases). V lost 0 bases and J 5 bases, leaving 16 bases between the germline ends. Germline CDR1 is DFQATT and CDR2 is SNEGSKA (reference sequence). This CDR3 comprises 16 residues. This chain's CDR3 is CSARDQDSWINEKLFF. The CDR3 coding sequence is TGCAGTGCTAGAGACCAGGACAGCTGGATAAATGAAAAACTGTTTTTT.

The V and J genes are TRBV5-4 and TRBJ1-1; D unclear. V lost 5 bases and J 2 bases, leaving 13 bases between the germline ends. The CDR3 sequence is 14 residues long. Germline CDR1 is SGHNT and CDR2 is YYREEE (reference sequence). The CDR3: CASRAGSANTEAFF. The CDR3 DNA is TGTGCCAGCAGAGCGGGGTCTGCTAACACTGAAGCTTTCTTT.

This clonotype was observed a few times. This chain joins TRBV6-1 and TRBJ2-3, with 9 bases aligning to TRBD1. CDR3 length: 16 amino acids. CDR1 is MNHNS, CDR2 SASEGT, per germline. V was pared by 2 bases and J by 1 base, with 4 bases of the junction left unmatched. The chain's CDR3 is CASSETGGVGTDTQYF. As DNA, the CDR3 is TGTGCCAGCAGTGAAACAGGGGGCGTGGGCACAGATACGCAGTATTTT.

CDR3: CASSRTQGRANEKLFF. DNA for the CDR3: TGTGCCAGTAGTCGAACACAGGGGAGGGCTAATGAAAAACTGTTTTTT. The gene calls are TRBV19 and TRBJ1-4; 7 bases map to TRBD1. From germline, CDR1 is LNHDA and CDR2 SQIVND (reference sequence). The CDR3 has 16 amino acids. The J segment lost 3 bases and the V segment lost 5 bases, leaving 9 bases of the junction unmatched.

This clonotype was counted only a few times. This chain connects TRBV18 to TRBJ2-1; the match to TRBD1 covers 8 bases. Unmatched junction bases numbered 7, after V lost 3 bases and J lost 6 bases. CDR1 is KGHSH, CDR2 LQKENI, per germline. This CDR3 has 15 residues. CDR3 coding DNA: TGTGCCAGCTCACCTTATGCAGGGGGCCCCAATGAGCAGTTCTTC. Protein product: CASSPYAGGPNEQFF.

This clonotype has more than one count but fewer than ten. The chain carries TRBV9 and TRBJ1-1, with TRBD1 matching over 8 bases. Germline CDR1 SGDLS, CDR2 YYNGEE. V was pared by 3 bases and J by 0 bases, with 7 bases of the junction left unmatched. The CDR3 is made up of 16 amino acids. The CDR3 DNA reads as TGTGCCAGCAGCGAACCGACAGGGGCCATGAACACTGAAGCTTTCTTT. The encoded protein is CASSEPTGAMNTEAFF.

The chain is built from TRBV7-2 and TRBJ1-2; a possible D gene is TRBD1 (5 bases). CDR3 size: 12 residues. The ends were cut back, 2 bases at V and 8 bases at J, with 9 bases in the middle. Germline loops: CDR1 SGHTA, CDR2 FQGNSA. CDR3 in amino acids: CASSLQEGGYTF. As DNA, the CDR3 is TGTGCCAGCAGCTTACAGGAGGGGGGCTACACCTTC.

The rearrangement uses TRBV3-1 and TRBJ2-7, with 9 bases matching TRBD1. The CDR3 totals 15 residues. The V segment lost 3 bases and the J segment 2 bases; nucleotides outside the gene matches: 5. Germline V gives CDR1 LGHDT, CDR2 YNNKEL (reference sequence). CDR3 sequence reads: CASSQAWTGAYEQYF. CDR3 DNA: TGTGCCAGCAGCCAGGCCTGGACAGGGGCCTACGAGCAGTACTTC.